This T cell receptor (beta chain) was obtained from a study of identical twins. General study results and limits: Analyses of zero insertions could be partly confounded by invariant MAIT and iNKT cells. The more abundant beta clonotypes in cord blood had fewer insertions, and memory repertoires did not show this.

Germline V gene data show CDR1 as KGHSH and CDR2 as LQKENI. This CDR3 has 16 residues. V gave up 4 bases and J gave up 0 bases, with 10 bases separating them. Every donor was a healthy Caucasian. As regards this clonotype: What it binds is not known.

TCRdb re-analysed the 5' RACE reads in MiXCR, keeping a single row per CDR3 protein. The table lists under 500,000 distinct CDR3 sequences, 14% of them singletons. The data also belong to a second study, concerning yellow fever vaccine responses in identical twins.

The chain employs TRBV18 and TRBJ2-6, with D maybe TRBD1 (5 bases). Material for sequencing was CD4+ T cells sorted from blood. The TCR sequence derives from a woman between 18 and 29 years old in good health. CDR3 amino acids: CASSQFQGSGANVLTF. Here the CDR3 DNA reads TGTGCCAGCTCACAGTTCCAGGGCTCTGGGGCCAACGTCCTGACTTTC.